This T cell receptor beta chain comes out of a study of blood T cell repertoires in COVID-19. At the level of the study: Specimens from acute and convalescent COVID-19 originated in the United States, Italy and Spain. PBMCs, B-cell-depleted T cells, or T cells were the source of the cDNA or gDNA that made up the material.

In the original workflow: Amplification with reference gene primers provided the estimates of nucleated cell counts. Some clones are missing from TCRdb's copy, which holds only in-frame ones; the method was immunoSEQ multiplex PCR. That table is the source of V, J and clone size, and D and trimming were worked out from the DNA. The sample gives a few hundred thousand clones, 90% of which show up once; just under 6.5% is in the top ten. CDR3 size: 15 residues. V was clipped by 1 base and J by 3 bases; unmatched bases: 2. In germline, CDR1 is LNHNV, CDR2 YYDKDF (reference sequence). The specimen sequenced was peripheral blood. The chain links TRBV15 to TRBJ1-4, with TRBD1 matching 7 bases. This clonotype was obtained from a woman in her forties or fifties with COVID-19, enrolled during active disease. The CDR3 loop reads CATSRATGSNEKLFF. The CDR3 DNA sequence: TGTGCCACCAGCAGAGCGACAGGGTCTAATGAAAAACTGTTTTTT. The variable domain in full, with the rest retrieved from reference TRBV15 and TRBJ1-4, is DAMVIQNPRYQVTQFGKPVTLSCSQTLNHNVMYWYQQKSSQAPKLLFHYYDKDFNNEADTPDNFQSRRPNTSFCFLDIRSPGLGDTAMYLCATSRATGSNEKLFFGSGTQLSVL.